This T cell receptor (beta chain) was sequenced in a study of OX40 agonist ivuxolimab in advanced cancers. Study-wide context: Partial responses were seen in three patients, one with hepatocellular carcinoma and two with cutaneous melanoma.

TCRdb's copy holds only in-frame clones and misses some; the assay was immunoSEQ multiplex PCR. The sample records approximately 50,000 clones, approximately 86% being singletons. V lost 6 bases and J 0 bases, leaving 12 bases between the germline ends. CDR1 is MNHNY and CDR2 is SVGAGI in the germline V gene (reference sequence). The CDR3 is 14 residues long. Source: CD4+ or CD8+ T cells sorted from blood, taken in a trial of the OX40 agonist ivuxolimab. This chain links TRBV6-6 with TRBJ2-7; no clear D. This receptor was taken from an adult with an advanced solid tumor such as melanoma, head and neck, liver or kidney cancer. This chain's CDR3 is CASSQQGPSYEQYF. CDR3 nucleotide sequence: TGTGCCAGCAGCCAGCAAGGCCCCTCCTACGAGCAGTACTTC.